The TCR beta chain under discussion was sequenced for a study of cytomegalovirus exposure and HLA in healthy donors. Turning to this clone: Its target is unknown.

Whole-study results and caveats: Solely CMV serostatus was available to characterize immune exposure. Among the sequence variants, a highly shared cluster was likely an artifact of sequencing. TCR beta chains numbering under 200 were designated cytomegalovirus-associated.

Per the germline V gene, CDR1 is MNHEY and CDR2 is SVGAGI. The CDR3 sequence is 16 residues long. Trimming took 0 bases from V and 5 from J; bases not matched to a gene: 9. Use of 60 Vbeta and 13 Jbeta primers characterized the PCR. This table comes from immunoSEQ multiplex PCR, and its TCRdb copy is limited to in-frame clones, with some not included. The sample consists of 150,000 to 200,000 clones, 75% to 90% of them appearing once. The clonotype comes from a young woman in good health and CMV-seronegative. V usage is TRBV6-5 and J usage is TRBJ1-1, with 7 positions matching TRBD1. Sample: PBMCs. CDR3 amino acids: CASSYSSLGGGTEAFF. For the CDR3, the DNA is TGTGCCAGCAGTTACTCTTCCCTAGGGGGCGGAACTGAAGCTTTCTTT.